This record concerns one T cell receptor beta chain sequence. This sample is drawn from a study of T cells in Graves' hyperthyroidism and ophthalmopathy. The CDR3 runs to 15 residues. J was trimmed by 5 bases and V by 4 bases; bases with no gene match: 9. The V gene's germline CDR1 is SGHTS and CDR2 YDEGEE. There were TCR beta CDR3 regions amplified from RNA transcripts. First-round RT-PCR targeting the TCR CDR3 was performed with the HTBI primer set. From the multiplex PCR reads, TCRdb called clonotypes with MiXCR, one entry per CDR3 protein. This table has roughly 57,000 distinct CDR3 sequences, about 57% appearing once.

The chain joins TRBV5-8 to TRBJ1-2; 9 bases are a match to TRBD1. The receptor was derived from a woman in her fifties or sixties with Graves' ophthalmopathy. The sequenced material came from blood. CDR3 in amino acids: CASSLTGTGHYGYTF. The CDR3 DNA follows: TGTGCCAGCAGCCTAACCGGGACAGGGCATTATGGCTACACCTTC.